The 19 T cell receptor beta chains reported below all come from one sample, sequenced in a study of T cells in Graves' hyperthyroidism and ophthalmopathy. RNA transcripts yielded amplified TCR beta CDR3 regions. The HTBI primer set drove a first-round RT-PCR of the TCR CDR3. From the multiplex PCR reads, TCRdb called clonotypes with MiXCR, one entry per CDR3 protein. The table includes about 210,000 distinct CDR3 sequences, about 15% detected once. The sequenced sample consisted of blood. The source is a man between 50 and 59 years old with Graves' hyperthyroidism.

This chain uses TRBV30 with TRBJ1-2; a possible D gene is TRBD1 (6 bases). The ends were cut back, 4 bases at V and 3 bases at J, with 21 bases in the middle. The CDR3 extends over 16 amino acids. CDR1 is GTSNPN and CDR2 is SVGIG in the germline V gene (reference sequence). CDR3 residues: CAWNPRVGGRDYGYTF. The CDR3 DNA reads as TGTGCCTGGAATCCTAGGGTCGGGGGGCGCGACTATGGCTACACCTTC.

This clonotype has only a few counts. This chain connects TRBV30 to TRBJ1-5; no firm D call. The CDR3 runs 15 residues. V was trimmed by 2 bases and J by 1 base, leaving 12 bases between them. Germline CDR1 reads GTSNPN; CDR2 reads SVGIG (reference sequence). The CDR3 loop is CAWSIGSASNQPQHF. CDR3 in DNA: TGTGCCTGGAGTATTGGTTCAGCGAGCAATCAGCCCCAGCATTTT. Drawing the rest from reference TRBV30 and TRBJ1-5, the complete variable domain is SQTIHQWPATLVQPVGSPLSLECTVEGTSNPNLYWYRQAAGRGLQLLFYSVGIGQISSEVPQNLSASRPQDRQFILSSKKLLLSDSGFYLCAWSIGSASNQPQHFGDGTRLSIL.

Ten or more counts support this clonotype. The chain combines TRBV6-1 with TRBJ2-5; TRBD1 is a possible D gene (5 bases). This CDR3 contains 14 residues. Germline V gene lookup returns CDR1 MNHNS and CDR2 SASEGT. Trimming shortened V by 7 bases and J by 5 bases, and 17 bases separated the two germline ends. CDR3 nucleotides: TGTGCCAGCACCCTGAACGCAGGGTGGGAGACCCAGTACTTC. Amino acid sequence: CASTLNAGWETQYF.

This clonotype was recorded at least ten times. The chain has TRBV18 and TRBJ1-1; 8 nucleotides align to TRBD1. Trimming took 5 bases from V and 5 from J; bases not matched to a gene: 10. CDR1 is KGHSH and CDR2 is LQKENI in the germline V gene. The CDR3 has 15 amino acids. In DNA form, the CDR3 reads TGTGCCAGCTCAGGGACGGGACAGGTGAGGACTGAAGCTTTCTTT. This gives the protein CASSGTGQVRTEAFF. Looking up the rest from reference TRBV18 and TRBJ1-1 gives the full variable domain: NAGVMQNPRHLVRRRGQEARLRCSPMKGHSHVYWYRQLPEEGLKFMVYLQKENIIDESGMPKERFSAEFPKEGPSILRIQQVVRGDSAAYFCASSGTGQVRTEAFFGQGTRLTVV.

This clonotype was detected ten times or more. The chain couples TRBV6-1 to TRBJ2-1, with no clear D. Germline V gives CDR1 MNHNS, CDR2 SASEGT. Trimming stripped 2 bases from V and 5 bases from J, with 7 bases between. CDR3 size: 13 residues. The CDR3 sequence: CASSEQENNEQFF. The CDR3 nucleotides read TGTGCCAGCAGTGAACAGGAGAACAATGAGCAGTTCTTC.

This clonotype appeared a few times. This sequence joins TRBV6-1 and TRBJ1-4, with 8 bases identical to TRBD1. The CDR3 is 15 residues long. CDR1 is MNHNS, CDR2 SASEGT, per germline. Unmatched junction bases numbered 10, after V lost 5 bases and J lost 8 bases. CDR3 DNA: TGTGCCAGCAGTTCGCTCCCGACAGGGGAGGAAAAACTGTTTTTT. Translated, it gives CASSSLPTGEEKLFF.

This clonotype was seen repeatedly, ten times or more. The genes are TRBV11-2 and TRBJ2-7, with 8 bases fitting TRBD2. The length of the CDR3 is 16 residues. Germline V gives CDR1 SGHAT, CDR2 FQNNGV. The trim removed 5 bases at V and 3 bases at J, leaving 12 bases unmatched. CDR3 protein: CASSRTAAGGYYEQYF. CDR3 bases: TGTGCCAGCAGCCGGACCGCGGCGGGGGGATACTACGAGCAGTACTTC.

This clonotype appeared many times. V and J are TRBV20-1 and TRBJ1-1, with D hard to call. From germline, CDR1 is DFQATT and CDR2 SNEGSKA (reference sequence). V was clipped by 2 bases and J by 1 base, with 8 bases between them. CDR3 length: 13 amino acids. The CDR3 loop reads CSARPYGNTEAFF. CDR3 nucleotide sequence: TGCAGTGCTAGACCCTATGGGAACACTGAAGCTTTCTTT.

The genes are TRBV20-1 and TRBJ2-7; D unclear. V was clipped by 6 bases and J by 4 bases, with 22 bases between them. CDR1 is DFQATT and CDR2 is SNEGSKA in the germline V gene (reference sequence). The length of the CDR3 is 15 residues. CDR3 in DNA: TGCAGTGCCAAACCAATCACCGGGCCCCAGTACGAGCAGTACTTC. Protein product: CSAKPITGPQYEQYF.

Ten or more counts support this clonotype. V and J are TRBV30 and TRBJ2-2; 11 bases map to TRBD2. V lost 2 bases to trimming and J lost 5 bases; unmatched junction nucleotides: 4. Germline V gene lookup returns CDR1 GTSNPN and CDR2 SVGIG (reference sequence). The CDR3 totals 15 residues. CDR3 loop: CAWSPGTSGTGELFF. The CDR3 DNA follows: TGTGCCTGGAGTCCCGGGACTAGCGGTACCGGGGAGCTGTTTTTT.

This clonotype has more than one count but fewer than ten. This chain uses TRBV2 with TRBJ1-2, with 8 bases lining up with TRBD1. Trimming removed 7 bases from V and 5 bases from J; junction bases left unmatched: 12. The CDR3 has 15 amino acids. The V gene's germline CDR1 is SNHLY and CDR2 FYNNEI. The CDR3, as DNA: TGTGCCAGCACCTTAATTCCGGGACAGGAATATGGCTACACCTTC. Its protein product is CASTLIPGQEYGYTF.

The chain has TRBV27 and TRBJ2-1; the match to TRBD2 covers 11 bases. V shed 10 bases, J shed 6 bases, and the junction held 5 bases outside the gene matches. CDR3 length: 13 amino acids. Germline V gene sequence: CDR1 MNHEY, CDR2 SMNVEV (reference sequence). CDR3 in amino acids: CAIGTSGLNEQFF. The DNA of the CDR3 is TGTGCCATCGGGACTAGCGGACTCAATGAGCAGTTCTTC.

The sample holds a few counts of this clonotype. V usage is TRBV7-2 and J usage is TRBJ2-5, with D maybe TRBD1 (5 bases). The CDR3 consists of 14 residues. The V end lost 2 bases, the J end lost 7 bases, and 14 bases lay between the germline ends. Per germline, CDR1 SGHTA and CDR2 FQGNSA. As DNA, the CDR3 is TGTGCCAGCAGCTTAAGGCAGGGCCCGGGGACCCAGTACTTC. It codes for CASSLRQGPGTQYF.

CDR3 sequence: CASSQDRPYNEQFF. CDR3 bases: TGTGCCAGCAGCCAAGATCGGCCATACAATGAGCAGTTCTTC. The chain uses TRBV3-1 and TRBJ2-1; D is uncertain. Germline V gene sequence: CDR1 LGHDT, CDR2 YNNKEL (reference sequence). The V and J ends lost 0 bases and 4 bases respectively, with 7 bases between them. The CDR3 is 14 amino acids.

This clonotype occurred many times. This chain connects TRBV4-3 to TRBJ1-1; no clear D gene. The ends were cut back, 4 bases at V and 0 bases at J, with 15 bases in the middle. The V gene's germline CDR1 is LGHNA and CDR2 YSLEER. The CDR3 consists of 16 residues. The CDR3 sequence is CASSPTAGSLNTEAFF. The CDR3 region has the DNA TGCGCCAGCAGCCCTACAGCCGGGTCCTTGAACACTGAAGCTTTCTTT.

In its sample, this clonotype was seen many times. This chain links TRBV12-5 with TRBJ2-1; 10 bases line up with TRBD2. Trimming at V came to 1 base and at J to 4 bases, leaving 1 base not matched to a gene. The CDR3 has 15 amino acids. Germline-derived CDR1 and CDR2 are LGHNT and FRNRAP. CDR3 protein: CASGLGLAGYNEQFF. The CDR3 coding sequence is TGTGCTAGTGGTTTGGGACTAGCGGGTTACAATGAGCAGTTCTTC.

The chain carries TRBV20-1 and TRBJ1-2, with D unclear. Germline V CDR1 and CDR2: DFQATT, SNEGSKA (reference sequence). The V end was cut by 1 base, the J end by 2 bases, with 14 bases between. The CDR3 spans 15 residues. As DNA, the CDR3 is TGCAGTGCTAGAGGGTCCAAGCGCCTAAACTATGGCTACACCTTC. Encoded protein: CSARGSKRLNYGYTF.

This clonotype was counted a few times. The rearrangement uses TRBV4-1 and TRBJ2-2; D possibly matches TRBD1 or TRBD2 (5 bases each). This CDR3 region has 17 residues. Germline-derived CDR1 and CDR2 are MGHRA and YSYEKL. The V and J ends lost 0 bases and 0 bases respectively, with 11 bases between them. Written as DNA, the CDR3 is TGCGCCAGCAGCCAAGATCGTCGGGGCGCGAACACCGGGGAGCTGTTTTTT. It codes for CASSQDRRGANTGELFF.

This clonotype occurred many times. This rearrangement joins TRBV28 to TRBJ1-1, with TRBD1 identical over 7 bases. After removal of 3 bases from V and 1 base from J, the junction contained 5 bases not matched to a gene. This CDR3 is 15 amino acids long. CDR1 is MDHEN and CDR2 is SYDVKM in the germline V gene. The CDR3 sequence: CASSFLGGSNTEAFF. CDR3 nucleotides: TGTGCCAGCAGTTTTTTAGGGGGCTCGAACACTGAAGCTTTCTTT.